This T cell receptor beta chain was retrieved from a study of T-cell memory formation after mild COVID-19. The trim removed 3 bases at V and 1 base at J, leaving 6 bases unmatched. The germline V gene has CDR1 DFQATT and CDR2 SNEGSKA (reference sequence). The CDR3 is 15 residues long. This clonotype showed up just a few times. TCRdb fed the 5' RACE reads into MiXCR, producing one record per CDR3 protein. The sample holds around 300,000 distinct CDR3 sequences, approximately 13% seen once. The sequenced sample was PBMCs or a T cell subset sorted from them (not recorded which). This TCR was recovered from a man between 18 and 29 years old who had mild COVID-19 (a few samples of this study predate the infection). Cell type and time point are not known. This chain links TRBV20-1 with TRBJ1-5; 7 bases align to TRBD1. CDR3 amino acids: CSASRDRASNQPQHF. In DNA form, the CDR3 reads TGCAGTGCTAGTCGCGACAGGGCAAGCAATCAGCCCCAGCATTTT.